These 2 T cell receptor beta chains came from one sample sequenced in a study of T-cell memory formation after mild COVID-19 (dated by TCRdb to the early 2020s). Receptors were amplified or captured by 5' RACE. Sequencer: Illumina NovaSeq 6000. In TCRdb, the public reads were trimmed at Q25 with fastp and aligned with MiXCR, with productive beta chains retained. Under each unique CDR3 protein, matching rows form one entry showing the most common genes and DNA. The sample table shows 150,000 or so distinct CDR3 sequences, and approximately 15% are seen once. The biggest ten clones account for 13% to 15% of the sample. The sequenced sample was PBMCs or a T cell subset sorted from them (not recorded which). The receptor set was obtained from an adult woman who had mild COVID-19 (a few samples of this study predate the infection). The sample titles of this study are shuffled in the database, so cell type and time point are left out; the donor was told from shared clones.

This clonotype was recorded many times. The CDR3 sequence is CASSPDSGYNEQFF. The CDR3, as DNA: TGCGCCAGCAGCCCCGATAGCGGGTACAATGAGCAGTTCTTC. V gene TRBV5-1 combines with J gene TRBJ2-1, with 7 bases fitting TRBD2. This CDR3 comprises 14 residues. Looked up from germline, CDR1 is SGHRS and CDR2 is YFSETQ. V trimming: 4 bases; J trimming: 4 bases; junction bases outside the gene matches: 5.

The V call is TRBV11-2, the J call TRBJ2-3, with a weak D call TRBD2 (6 bases). V lost 6 bases and J 2 bases, leaving 15 bases between the germline ends. The CDR3 is 15 amino acids. In germline, CDR1 is SGHAT, CDR2 FQNNGV. CDR3 sequence (DNA): TGTGCCAGCAGGGAAAATAGCGGTTACACAGATACGCAGTATTTT. This codes for CASRENSGYTDTQYF. Full variable domain (missing parts from reference TRBV11-2 and TRBJ2-3): EAGVAQSPRYKIIEKRQSVAFWCNPISGHATLYWYQQILGQGPKLLIQFQNNGVVDDSQLPKDRFSAERLKGVDSTLKIQPAKLEDSAVYLCASRENSGYTDTQYFGPGTRLTVL.